This entry lists 26 T cell receptor beta chains sequenced from one sample in a study of shared clonotypes between healthy human individuals. Clones were sequenced by immunoSEQ multiplex PCR, and TCRdb holds only the in-frame ones, with some missing. The sample records some 2,500,000 clones, about nine tenths being singletons. Specimen: naive CD4+ T cells from PBMCs. Subset in this sample: CD45RA+ positively selected. These receptors were taken from a man between 18 and 35 years old in good health. Some clones in this sample may be carry-over from other donors' samples.

This rearrangement joins TRBV7-9 to TRBJ2-1; 8 bases are shared with TRBD2. After removal of 4 bases from V and 2 bases from J, the junction contained 7 bases not matched to a gene. The CDR3 contains 16 residues. CDR1 and CDR2 (germline): SEHNR, FQNEAQ (reference sequence). The CDR3 loop is CASSSPGLAAYNEQFF. CDR3 sequence (DNA): TGTGCCAGCAGCTCCCCCGGACTAGCAGCCTACAATGAGCAGTTCTTC.

As concerns this clone: Distinct nucleotide sequences in the sample also encode this CDR3. This rearrangement joins TRBV6-5 to TRBJ1-5, with TRBD1 as a possible D gene (5 bases). The germline V gene encodes CDR1 MNHEY and CDR2 SVGAGI. V gave up 0 bases and J gave up 2 bases, with 8 bases separating them. The CDR3 loop spans 15 amino acids. The CDR3 region has the DNA TGTGCCAGCAGTTACTCCGGGACGGGCAATCAGCCCCAGCATTTT. It codes for CASSYSGTGNQPQHF.

The chain combines TRBV18 with TRBJ2-2, with D uncertain. Germline CDR1 and CDR2: KGHSH and LQKENI. V was shortened by 2 bases and J by 4 bases, with 11 bases between the two germline ends. This CDR3 spans 15 amino acids. As DNA, the CDR3 is TGTGCCAGCTCACCAGTTTCACTGATCACCGGGGAGCTGTTTTTT. Translating gives CASSPVSLITGELFF.

This chain uses TRBV4-2 with TRBJ1-4; perhaps TRBD1 as D (6 bases). V lost 2 bases and J 6 bases, leaving 16 bases between the germline ends. The CDR3 covers 16 residues. Germline-derived CDR1 and CDR2 are LGHNA and YNFKEQ. For the CDR3, the DNA is TGTGCCAGCAGCCAATACAGGGCGTCTGTGGATGAAAAACTGTTTTTT. Translating it yields CASSQYRASVDEKLFF.

The count of this clone is one. J is TRBJ2-3 and V is TRBV28; 7 bases align to TRBD2. Germline trimming cut 5 bases from V and 8 bases from J; bases unmatched to any gene: 13. The CDR3 is 15 residues long. The germline CDR1 and CDR2 sequences are MDHEN and SYDVKM. The CDR3 nucleotides read TGTGCCAGCAGTGGGCTAGCGGAGCCTCACGTTACGCAGTATTTT. Protein: CASSGLAEPHVTQYF.

This rearrangement joins TRBV5-4 to TRBJ1-2; D uncertain. CDR3 length: 14 amino acids. CDR1 is SGHNT and CDR2 is YYREEE in the germline V gene (reference sequence). Between the trimmed V and J ends, which lost 0 bases and 8 bases, there was a span of 14 bases. In nucleotides, the CDR3 is TGTGCCAGCAGCTTGGTTAACGGAAGAGAGGGCTACACCTTC. Translated: CASSLVNGREGYTF.

V usage is TRBV29-1 and J usage is TRBJ2-6; no clear D gene. V gave up 6 bases and J gave up 0 bases, with 15 bases separating them. The CDR3 totals 16 residues. Germline loops: CDR1 SQVTM, CDR2 ANQGSEA. The CDR3 is CSVAPDGTSGANVLTF. The CDR3 DNA reads TGCAGCGTCGCTCCTGACGGAACCTCTGGGGCCAACGTCCTGACTTTC.

The J gene is TRBJ1-2, the V gene TRBV29-1, with a tentative D call TRBD1 (6 bases). Germline loops: CDR1 SQVTM, CDR2 ANQGSEA. The ends were cut back, 3 bases at V and 0 bases at J, with 17 bases in the middle. The CDR3 contains 16 residues. This CDR3 is CSVEIQGIQANYGYTF. CDR3 DNA sequence: TGCAGCGTTGAGATACAGGGAATTCAAGCTAACTATGGCTACACCTTC.

The V gene is TRBV5-6, the J gene TRBJ2-1; D might be TRBD1 (5 bases). Trimming stripped 1 base from V and 14 bases from J, with 10 bases between. The germline CDR1 and CDR2 sequences are SGHDT and YYEEEE. This CDR3 comprises 11 residues. DNA of the CDR3: TGTGCCAGCAGCTTGAAAGGGGATAAGTTCTTC. Its translation is CASSLKGDKFF.

This rearrangement joins TRBV28 to TRBJ2-7; 8 bases agree with TRBD1. The trim removed 8 bases at V and 5 bases at J, leaving 8 bases unmatched. In germline, CDR1 is MDHEN, CDR2 SYDVKM. The CDR3 consists of 13 residues. In DNA form, the CDR3 reads TGTGCCAGCGAGGACAGGGCTACCCACGAGCAGTACTTC. Translation gives CASEDRATHEQYF.

This clone was seen only once. The V and J genes are TRBV27 and TRBJ1-1, with D maybe TRBD1 (5 bases). Per germline, CDR1 MNHEY and CDR2 SMNVEV (reference sequence). There are 14 residues in the CDR3. Trimming pared 4 bases from V and 4 bases from J, leaving 13 bases between. Written as DNA, the CDR3 is TGTGCCAGCAGTTCGCGACAGCCCGTCACTGAAGCTTTCTTT. This codes for CASSSRQPVTEAFF.

The chain links TRBV7-2 to TRBJ2-1, with TRBD2 matching over 8 bases. V shed 5 bases, J shed 14 bases, and the junction held 14 bases outside the gene matches. From germline, CDR1 is SGHTA and CDR2 FQGNSA. The CDR3 runs to 14 residues. CDR3 sequence: CASSQRGSGRAEFF. The CDR3, as DNA: TGTGCCAGCAGCCAAAGAGGGAGCGGGAGAGCGGAGTTCTTC.

The gene calls are TRBV19 and TRBJ1-1, with 8 nucleotides matching TRBD1. The CDR3 consists of 15 residues. Per germline, CDR1 LNHDA and CDR2 SQIVND (reference sequence). V gave up 7 bases and J gave up 0 bases; unmatched junction bases: 7. The CDR3 DNA follows: TGTGCCAGTACCCGGAAGACAGGGGTGAACACTGAAGCTTTCTTT. Translated, it gives CASTRKTGVNTEAFF.

V gene TRBV6-5 combines with J gene TRBJ2-1; D call uncertain. Deletions cut 7 bases from V and 2 bases from J, with 3 bases between. This CDR3 contains 11 residues. Looked up from germline, CDR1 is MNHEY and CDR2 is SVGAGI. CDR3 in DNA: TGTGCCAGCACGGCCTACAATGAGCAGTTCTTC. This gives the protein CASTAYNEQFF.

The V gene is TRBV27, the J gene TRBJ2-5; the D gene could be TRBD1 or TRBD2 (6 bases each). Germline CDR1 and CDR2: MNHEY and SMNVEV (reference sequence). The CDR3 has 15 amino acids. Trimming left V 5 bases short and J 2 bases short, with 15 bases between. The CDR3 bases are TGTGCCAGCAGTGTCCAAATAGGGGGGCAAGAGACCCAGTACTTC. As protein: CASSVQIGGQETQYF.

This rearrangement joins TRBV10-1 to TRBJ2-7; possibly TRBD1 or TRBD2 for D (5 bases each). The CDR3 is 15 amino acids. The V end was cut by 4 bases, the J end by 3 bases, with 16 bases between. The germline gives CDR1 WNHNN, CDR2 SYGVQD (reference sequence). As DNA, the CDR3 is TGCGCCAGCAGTGGTATGACAGAGGGCAACTACGAGCAGTACTTC. It yields the protein CASSGMTEGNYEQYF.

This clone has just one count. The V and J genes are TRBV9 and TRBJ2-1; 12 nucleotides match TRBD2. CDR1 and CDR2 (germline): SGDLS, YYNGEE. Losses at the gene ends were 2 bases for V and 7 bases for J; bases not matched to a gene: 10. The CDR3 is 17 residues long. CDR3 bases: TGTGCCAGCAGCGTGGACGCTAGCGGGAGGGCGGGGAATGAGCAGTTCTTC. This codes for CASSVDASGRAGNEQFF. Variable domain in full (rest from reference TRBV9 and TRBJ2-1): DSGVTQTPKHLITATGQRVTLRCSPRSGDLSVYWYQQSLDQGLQFLIQYYNGEERAKGNILERFSAQQFPDLHSELNLSSLELGDSALYFCASSVDASGRAGNEQFFGPGTRLTVL.

The CDR3 DNA follows: TGTGCCACCAGCAGAGGCGGGACAGGGCGTTATCAGCCCCAGCATTTT. Encoded protein: CATSRGGTGRYQPQHF. The rearrangement links TRBV15 to TRBJ1-5; 9 positions match TRBD1. The CDR3 extends over 16 amino acids. The germline gives CDR1 LNHNV, CDR2 YYDKDF (reference sequence). With V trimmed by 1 base and J by 5 bases, 6 bases remained unmatched.

The chain carries TRBV7-9 and TRBJ2-3; D remains unclear. The CDR3 is 17 amino acids. The germline V gene encodes CDR1 SEHNR and CDR2 FQNEAQ (reference sequence). Trimming pared 5 bases from V and 0 bases from J, leaving 18 bases between. CDR3 protein: CASSPREDPKSTDTQYF. CDR3 nucleotide sequence: TGTGCCAGCAGCCCAAGGGAAGACCCGAAGAGCACAGATACGCAGTATTTT.

V gene TRBV7-9 combines with J gene TRBJ1-1; the match to TRBD1 covers 9 bases. The CDR3 is 16 amino acids. Germline lookup yields CDR1 SEHNR and CDR2 FQNEAQ (reference sequence). Trimming took 4 bases from V and 7 from J; bases not matched to a gene: 13. The CDR3 DNA is TGTGCCAGCAGCTCGACGACAGGGGGAGCCCCACTTGAAGCTTTCTTT. Amino acids: CASSSTTGGAPLEAFF. Supplemented by reference TRBV7-9 and TRBJ1-1, the full variable domain reads DTGVSQNPRHKITKRGQNVTFRCDPISEHNRLYWYRQTLGQGPEFLTYFQNEAQLEKSRLLSDRFSAERPKGSFSTLEIQRTEQGDSAMYLCASSSTTGGAPLEAFFGQGTRLTVV.

This chain connects TRBV9 to TRBJ2-1; 10 nucleotides line up with TRBD2. This CDR3 spans 16 amino acids. V was clipped by 0 bases and J by 5 bases; unmatched bases: 5. Germline V gene data show CDR1 as SGDLS and CDR2 as YYNGEE. The CDR3 DNA reads as TGTGCCAGCAGCGTAGGCGGGACTAGCGCCCACAATGAGCAGTTCTTC. The encoded protein is CASSVGGTSAHNEQFF. The entire variable domain, with the rest obtained from reference TRBV9 and TRBJ2-1, is as follows: DSGVTQTPKHLITATGQRVTLRCSPRSGDLSVYWYQQSLDQGLQFLIQYYNGEERAKGNILERFSAQQFPDLHSELNLSSLELGDSALYFCASSVGGTSAHNEQFFGPGTRLTVL.

Concerning this clone itself: Other DNA sequences within the sample encode an identical CDR3. The chain combines TRBV11-2 with TRBJ2-5, with 8 bases matching TRBD1. The CDR3 is 14 amino acids. Germline CDR1 is SGHAT and CDR2 is FQNNGV. J lost 2 bases, V lost 4 bases, and 3 bases had no gene match. DNA of the CDR3: TGTGCCAGCAGCTACGGACAGGGTCAAGAGACCCAGTACTTC. It is translated as CASSYGQGQETQYF.

The rearrangement uses TRBV11-2 and TRBJ2-4; possibly TRBD2 for D (5 bases). CDR1 and CDR2 from the germline V gene are SGHAT and FQNNGV. The CDR3 is 14 amino acids. V was shortened by 1 base and J by 2 bases, with 6 bases between the two germline ends. This CDR3 reads CASSLGRPKNIQYF. The CDR3 DNA is TGTGCCAGCAGCTTAGGGAGGCCCAAAAACATTCAGTACTTC.

This clone was seen a single time. CDR3 sequence (DNA): TGTGCCAGCAGCCAAGAAACCGGGAGGGCGGGTACGCAGTATTTT. Translating it yields CASSQETGRAGTQYF. The chain uses TRBV14 and TRBJ2-3; 8 bases map to TRBD2. V dropped 0 bases and J dropped 8; count of bases not matched to a gene: 7. The CDR3 sequence is 15 residues long. The germline CDR1 and CDR2 sequences are SGHDN and FVKESK.

CDR3 residues: CASSEGNPADTQYF. The CDR3 nucleotides read TGCGCCAGCAGCGAAGGGAACCCAGCGGATACGCAGTATTTT. The rearrangement joins TRBV5-1 to TRBJ2-3; no clear D gene. Germline V gene data show CDR1 as SGHRS and CDR2 as YFSETQ. This CDR3 contains 14 residues. The V and J ends lost 4 bases and 6 bases respectively, with 15 bases between them. Supplemented by reference TRBV5-1 and TRBJ2-3, the full variable domain reads KAGVTQTPRYLIKTRGQQVTLSCSPISGHRSVSWYQQTPGQGLQFLFEYFSETQRNKGNFPGRFSGRQFSNSRSEMNVSTLELGDSALYLCASSEGNPADTQYFGPGTRLTVL.

V is TRBV5-1 and J is TRBJ1-2, with 10 nucleotides matching TRBD1. J gave up 6 bases and V 3 bases, and 5 bases lay outside the gene matches. The CDR3 is made up of 14 amino acids. In germline, CDR1 is SGHRS, CDR2 YFSETQ. CDR3 coding DNA: TGCGCCAGCAGCTGGGATGGACAGGGGGATGGCTACACCTTC. Protein: CASSWDGQGDGYTF.